The present entry profiles one TCR beta chain with its context. It has no known antigen specificity. Base qualities were left out, and no much larger clone turns up one base away. From a lookup of the germline V gene, CDR1 and CDR2 are KGHSH and LQKENI. V sheds 1 base and J sheds 0 bases, leaving 12 bases between their ends. The CDR3 starts with the cysteine, ends with the phenylalanine, and has 16 residues. The read is trimmed to its CDR3 DNA, 48 bases read in frame from base 1. The time point label for this specimen denotes: pre-transplant. Unstimulated PBMCs, after thawing, were stained for CD3, CD4 and CD8 and then FACS-sorted into CD3+CD4+ and CD3+CD8+ populations. All 8 studied subjects were randomized to withdrawal of immunosuppression. The Qiagen DNeasy Blood and Tissue Kit was used for isolation of genomic DNA. Frozen genomic DNA underwent high-throughput TCRbeta CDR3 sequencing by immunoSEQ, including PCR amplification, mapping, bias correction and internal controls. The authors' pipeline ran thus. Productive rearrangements were kept, and unique TCRbeta sequences were defined by CDR3 nucleotide sequence plus V and J gene. For a sequence to be called donor-reactive, it needed a frequency of at least 0.01% and at least 5-fold expansion in CFSE-low cells compared with unstimulated pre-transplant cells. To ensure at least 90% detection power, minimum frequency thresholds were set for each subject based on that subject's lowest-template unstimulated sample. Repertoire turnover was measured by Jensen-Shannon divergence between the top 1000 TCRbeta sequences post- and pre-transplant. Changes in detection of donor-reactive sequences were tested with two-sided Fisher's exact tests. TCRdb retrieved this table from immuneACCESS and kept in-frame rearrangements only. Not all clones are present; in checked studies, unresolved V genes account for under half, and no reason is known for the remainder. The V and J calls and clone size were taken over from that table, and D and trimming were inferred from the DNA. For this sample the table gives 20,000 to 30,000 clones, of which 55% to 75% were detected only once. Around 2.9% of the sample lies in the top ten.

The data originate from a study of T cell clones after liver transplantation (dated by TCRdb to the late 2010s). Turning to the overall study: Samples were obtained from ITN030ST, a randomized trial in which withdrawal of immunosuppression was attempted within 2 years of liver transplantation. To count as tolerant, a recipient had to stay completely off immunosuppression for at least one year without liver enzymes climbing beyond twice the upper limit of normal. A cohort of 8 liver transplant recipients was studied, of whom 3 were classified as tolerant and 5 as non-tolerant. The subjects received no induction therapy and were kept on standard immunosuppression until randomization at 12-24 months post-transplant. As an antigen-independent comparator for donor-reactive sequences, third party-reactive TCRbeta sequences were also identified from pre-transplant MLRs. Donor-reactive T cell clones were identified using TCRbeta sequencing after a pre-transplant mixed lymphocyte reaction and were then followed in post-transplant blood. Blood samples were collected pre-transplant, pre-randomization before withdrawal, and post-randomization after either complete withdrawal or failed withdrawal. Three of the eight recipients were HCV-positive; the others were transplanted for non-autoimmune, non-viral indications.

Beyond this particular receptor, the publication reports: In two subjects, low numbers of available donor cells limited the measurable donor-reactive repertoire. Since no allograft tissue specimens were available, donor-reactive T cells may have migrated into the graft instead of being deleted. Once repertoire turnover was taken into account, donor-reactive detection showed a significant reduction for CD4 in 7 of 8 subjects and for CD8 in 8 of 8. Donor-reactive sequences decreased more than third party-reactive sequences, which suggests partial antigen-specific deletion that was not related to withdrawal success. The conclusions were considered preliminary, being limited by small, heterogeneous patient numbers and non-standardized post-transplant time points. In most of the 8 subjects, circulating donor-reactive CD4 TCRbeta sequences decreased significantly after transplant, regardless of tolerance or HCV status.

The clonotype originates from a human donor who received a liver transplant. The sequences come from CD4+ T cells from blood, collected before liver transplant. Rearrangement joined TRBV18 to TRBJ1-1; a confident D gene designation cannot be given. Read as DNA, the sequence is TGTGCCAGCTCACCACAGGCAGAATCCATGAACACTGAAGCTTTCTTT. Its translation reads: CASSPQAESMNTEAFF.